This T cell receptor beta chain was documented in a study of control samples from healthy donors and cancer patients. Method: immunoSEQ multiplex PCR; TCRdb's copy keeps in-frame clones and lacks some. Among roughly 88,000 clones, 90% to 95% were seen once, and the ten largest hold roughly 8%. Sequencing input: blood. This clonotype was sampled from a man younger than 30 in good health.

CDR3 bases: TGTGCCAGCAGCAAACAAGGCCTCGGTTTTGGACAGGGAGGCACAGATACGCAGTATTTT. Its translation is CASSKQGLGFGQGGTDTQYF. The gene calls are TRBV7-3 and TRBJ2-3, with TRBD1 identical over 8 bases. CDR1 and CDR2 from the germline V gene are SGHTA and FQGTGA. This CDR3 has 20 amino acids. The ends lost 5 bases at V and 1 base at J; junction bases unmatched: 20. The variable domain in full, with the rest retrieved from reference TRBV7-3 and TRBJ2-3, is GAGVSQTPSNKVTEKGKYVELRCDPISGHTALYWYRQSLGQGPEFLIYFQGTGAADDSGLPNDRFFAVRPEGSVSTLKIQRTERGDSAVYLCASSKQGLGFGQGGTDTQYFGPGTRLTVL.